These T cell receptor beta chains were read from a single sample in a study of blood T cell repertoires in COVID-19. Sequencing was performed with immunoSEQ multiplex PCR; in TCRdb, only in-frame clones are kept and a portion is missing. The data hold about 240,000 clones, with about 83% observed a single time. Sequencing used peripheral blood. The receptor source for this set is a human donor in a cohort sampled during active COVID-19. Both conserved end residues are part of each CDR3. Each record gives: J gene, clone size, V gene, D gene, CDR3 DNA, CDR3 protein. The D gene is left open where the match is weak. Not every row has a clone size; where given, it reads once, few, many or a size class.

TRBJ1-6,NA,TRBV30,TRBD1,TGTGCCTGGAGTGAGGACAGGCGCTTTAGGTATTCACCCCTCCACTTT,CAWSEDRRFRYSPLHF
TRBJ2-2,once,TRBV6-4,NA,TGTGCCAGCAGTGACTTATCGAACACCGGGGAGCTGTTTTTT,CASSDLSNTGELFF
TRBJ1-5,NA,TRBV9,NA,TGTGCCAGCAGCGTAGGGCTTTTAACCAATCAGCCCCAGCATTTT,CASSVGLLTNQPQHF
TRBJ1-1,NA,TRBV7-2,NA,TGTGCCAGCAGCCCCTTGGAGGGGCCACGGGGGAACACTGAAGCTTTCTTT,CASSPLEGPRGNTEAFF
TRBJ2-1,NA,TRBV6-5,TRBD2,TGTGCCAGCAGTTTGAAAAGGGGACTAGACAATGAGCAGTTCTTC,CASSLKRGLDNEQFF
TRBJ2-7,NA,TRBV6-6,TRBD1,TGTGCCAGCAGTTATACAGGGGAAGGCGAGCAGTACTTC,CASSYTGEGEQYF
TRBJ2-6,NA,TRBV15,NA,TGTGCCACCAGCCGGAGAGACTCTGGGGCCAACGTCCTGACTTTC,CATSRRDSGANVLTF
TRBJ1-1,many,TRBV15,TRBD1,TGTGCCACCAGCAGACGCACGACAGGGGCGGAAGCTTTCTTT,CATSRRTTGAEAFF
TRBJ1-2,NA,TRBV5-4,TRBD1,TGTGCCAGCAGCTCAACAGGGGTGAAGGGGTATGGCTACACCTTC,CASSSTGVKGYGYTF
TRBJ2-7,NA,TRBV27,TRBD1,TGTGCCAGCAGGCGGACAGGGGGAACCTACGAGCAGTACTTC,CASRRTGGTYEQYF
TRBJ2-7,NA,TRBV20-1,TRBD1,TGCAGTGCTCACAGGGGAAAACAGTACTTC,CSAHRGKQYF
TRBJ1-6,once,TRBV27,NA,TGTGCCAGCAGTTTTAGGGGGAATTCACCCCTCCACTTT,CASSFRGNSPLHF
TRBJ1-4,many,TRBV19,TRBD1,TGTGCCAGTAGTGAATGGGACAGTCGACTAAAACTGTTTTTT,CASSEWDSRLKLFF
TRBJ2-7,many,TRBV5-4,TRBD2,TGTGCCAGCAGCTTGGAGCCCGGGGGGTACGAGCAGTACTTC,CASSLEPGGYEQYF
TRBJ2-4,NA,TRBV4-1,TRBD1,TGCGCCAGCAGCCAAGCCGCGGACAGGGCGGAGGACATTCAGTACTTC,CASSQAADRAEDIQYF
TRBJ1-6,NA,TRBV5-8,NA,TGTGCCAGCAGTTTTTCTGGGGGGACGGGAAATTCACCCCTCCACTTT,CASSFSGGTGNSPLHF
TRBJ2-7,few,TRBV10-2,TRBD1,TGCGCCAGCAGTCTTTACGGGACAGGGCGTGGGGAGCAGTACTTC,CASSLYGTGRGEQYF
TRBJ2-1,few,TRBV28,TRBD1,TGTGCCAGCGGGGAGCCGGGACAGGGGGCGTTAAATCTGTACAATGAGCAGTTCTTC,CASGEPGQGALNLYNEQFF
TRBJ2-3,NA,TRBV20-1,NA,TGCAGTGCTAGTATGACAGGCACAGATACGCAGTATTTT,CSASMTGTDTQYF
TRBJ2-3,NA,TRBV9,TRBD1,TGTGCCAGCAGGGTGGGACAGAGCACAGATACGCAGTATTTT,CASRVGQSTDTQYF
TRBJ2-7,NA,TRBV29-1,NA,TGCAGCGCCGTCGACGGTCAGGGGCAGCAGTACTTC,CSAVDGQGQQYF
TRBJ2-7,NA,TRBV27,TRBD1,TGTGCCAGCACCACCCGGGGGACAGGGAAAGGCGAGCAGTACTTC,CASTTRGTGKGEQYF
TRBJ2-1,NA,TRBV11-2,NA,TGTGCCAGCAGCCCAGTGGAGGACTACAATGAGCAGTTCTTC,CASSPVEDYNEQFF
TRBJ2-7,NA,TRBV18,NA,TGTGCCAGCTCTCCGGGGGTACCCTACGAGCAGTACTTC,CASSPGVPYEQYF
TRBJ2-1,NA,TRBV28,TRBD1,TGTGCCAGCAGTTCTACAGACAGGGTGGAATTAAATGAGCAGTTCTTC,CASSSTDRVELNEQFF
TRBJ1-1,NA,TRBV11-2,TRBD1,TGTGCCAGCAGCCCTCCCACAGGGGCGGACACTGAAGCTTTCTTT,CASSPPTGADTEAFF
TRBJ2-5,NA,TRBV7-9,TRBD1,TGTGCCAGCAGCTTAGGACAGGGGGTTTCAGAGACCCAGTACTTC,CASSLGQGVSETQYF
TRBJ1-1,NA,TRBV29-1,NA,TGCAGCGTTGGTCAGGGGGAAGCTTTCTTT,CSVGQGEAFF
TRBJ2-3,NA,TRBV5-4,NA,TGTGCCAGCAGCTTGGAGCTCACGAGCACAGATACGCAGTATTTT,CASSLELTSTDTQYF
TRBJ1-5,NA,TRBV2,NA,TGTGCCAGCTCCGGACAGAGAGATAGCAATCAGCCCCAGCATTTT,CASSGQRDSNQPQHF
TRBJ2-7,NA,TRBV5-1,NA,TGCGCCAGCAGCTCACAGGGGACTTTTCACTACGAGCAGTACTTC,CASSSQGTFHYEQYF
TRBJ1-5,NA,TRBV5-1,NA,TGCGCCAGCAGCTTGGTAGGCGGGAACAATCAGCCCCAGCATTTT,CASSLVGGNNQPQHF
TRBJ2-2,NA,TRBV2,TRBD1,TGTGCCAGCAGGGGGACAGGGTGGCACGGGGAGCTGTTTTTT,CASRGTGWHGELFF
TRBJ2-1,NA,TRBV9,TRBD2,TGTGCCAGCGCCGGGGGACTAGCGGCCTCCTACAATGAGCAGTTCTTC,CASAGGLAASYNEQFF
TRBJ2-1,once,TRBV5-6,TRBD1,TGTGCCAGCAGCTTGGAGGGACAGGGGTACAATGAGCAGTTCTTC,CASSLEGQGYNEQFF
TRBJ1-5,NA,TRBV15,NA,TGTGCCACCAGCAGAGGACAGGGCAATCAGCCCCAGCATTTT,CATSRGQGNQPQHF
TRBJ2-1,NA,TRBV27,NA,TGTGCCAGCAGTTTTGCCGGGACAAACTCCTACAATGAGCAGTTCTTC,CASSFAGTNSYNEQFF
TRBJ1-1,NA,TRBV3-1/TRBV3-2,NA,TGTGCCAGCAGCCAAGGAACAGGTTTGAACACTGAAGCTTTCTTT,CASSQGTGLNTEAFF
TRBJ2-1,NA,TRBV6-1,NA,TGTGCCAGCAGTGAAATACAGGGCCTAACCAATGAGCAGTTCTTC,CASSEIQGLTNEQFF
TRBJ1-2,NA,TRBV11-2,NA,TGTGCCAGCAGCTTGCAGGGTACGGCATTGAGGGGCTACACCTTC,CASSLQGTALRGYTF
TRBJ2-7,NA,TRBV18,TRBD1,TGTGCCAGCTCGTGGGGACAGGGCAACAACGAGCAGTACTTC,CASSWGQGNNEQYF
TRBJ1-2,NA,TRBV7-3,TRBD1,TGTGCCAGCAGCCTGAGACAGGGCTCGGGCTACACCTTC,CASSLRQGSGYTF
TRBJ1-2,NA,TRBV25-1,NA,TGTGCCAGCAGTGAATCCCTTTTAGGGGGGGGGACCTTCGGCTACACCTTC,CASSESLLGGGTFGYTF
TRBJ2-7,few,TRBV3-1/TRBV3-2,TRBD1,TGTGCCAGCAGCCCCCGGGGCAGGGGGACAGGGGAGCAGTACTTC,CASSPRGRGTGEQYF
TRBJ1-2,once,TRBV28,NA,TGTGCCAGCAGTTTATTAACCCGAGGGTATGGCTACACCTTC,CASSLLTRGYGYTF
TRBJ2-5,NA,TRBV7-7,TRBD2,TGTGCTAGCGGACTAGCGGGAGGGCATGGCGAGACCCAGTACTTC,CASGLAGGHGETQYF
TRBJ1-2,NA,TRBV3-1/TRBV3-2,NA,TGTGCCAGCAGCCAAAAGATGGGGGGACTTTATGGCTACACCTTC,CASSQKMGGLYGYTF